This is a list of T cell receptor beta chains from one sample in a study of siplizumab effects on memory and regulatory T cells. The method was immunoSEQ multiplex PCR; TCRdb's version includes in-frame clones alone and lacks a portion of them. The profile shows 80,000 to 130,000 clones, around 94% of them singletons. The sequenced material came from Tregs sorted from blood. These receptors were obtained from a human donor in good health. Both conserved end residues are part of each CDR3. A D gene is named only where the DNA matches it firmly. Size is omitted from some rows. Given values are once, few, many or a class for expanded clones.

d_call j_call v_call clone_size cdr3_nt cdr3_aa
- TRBJ2-5 TRBV7-9 - TGTGCCAGCAGCTTAGGATCTGAGGTTGAGACCCAGTACTTC CASSLGSEVETQYF
- TRBJ2-6 TRBV5-6 - TGTGCCAGCAGCTTACTGGGGGGCGCAACTGGGGCCAACGTCCTGACTTTC CASSLLGGATGANVLTF
TRBD1 TRBJ2-2 TRBV10-3 - TGTGCCATCAGCGGGACAGGGGTATCCGGGGAGCTGTTTTTT CAISGTGVSGELFF
- TRBJ2-5 TRBV7-3 - TGTGCCAGCAGCTTAGGGGCCTCCAAAAGCCCCCAAGAGACCCAGTACTTC CASSLGASKSPQETQYF
- TRBJ1-4 TRBV18 - TGTGCCAGCTCCCAGTCAGCTAGCCCGAATGAAAAACTGTTTTTT CASSQSASPNEKLFF
- TRBJ2-5 TRBV27 once TGTGCCAGCAGTTTCAAATGGTTTGAGACCCAGTACTTC CASSFKWFETQYF
TRBD1 TRBJ2-5 TRBV19 - TGTGCCAGTAGTATCTGGACGGGACAGGGTGAGAAGACCCAGTACTTC CASSIWTGQGEKTQYF
TRBD1 TRBJ1-2 TRBV5-1 - TGCGCCAGCAGCGGGACAGGGGGCGATGGCTACACCTTC CASSGTGGDGYTF
- TRBJ2-7 TRBV30 - TGTGCCTGGAGTGTAGGAGGTCCTGGGCCCTACGAGCAGTACTTC CAWSVGGPGPYEQYF
- TRBJ2-7 TRBV28 - TGTGCCAGCAGTTTATCCCTTTACGAGCAGTACTTC CASSLSLYEQYF
- TRBJ2-7 TRBV14 - TGTGCCAGCAGCCCAGGGGTGGGTAGGCCCCCCTACGAGCAGTACTTC CASSPGVGRPPYEQYF
- TRBJ2-7 TRBV28 - TGTGCCAGCAGTTTACGGATTTACGGCTACGAGCAGTACTTC CASSLRIYGYEQYF
TRBD1 TRBJ1-2 TRBV11-2 - TGTGCCAGCAGCTTACAAGGGGGCGCGAGTCGGGGCTACACCTTC CASSLQGGASRGYTF
TRBD1 TRBJ2-1 TRBV19 - TGTGCCAGTAGAGCCACAGGGGTAAGCTACAATGAGCAGTTCTTC CASRATGVSYNEQFF
- TRBJ1-2 TRBV6-4 - TGTGCCAGCAGTGACTCTGGACCTTATGGCTACACCTTC CASSDSGPYGYTF
- TRBJ1-5 TRBV20-1 - TGCAGTGCTAGTCGGGATCAGCCCCAGCATTTT CSASRDQPQHF
TRBD1 TRBJ2-3 TRBV28 - TGTGCCAGCAGTTTACAGGGGGGCACAGATACGCAGTATTTT CASSLQGGTDTQYF
- TRBJ2-4 TRBV2 - TGTGCCAGCAGTCCAAAAGGTTGGGACCGGAACATTCAGTACTTC CASSPKGWDRNIQYF
- TRBJ2-1 TRBV4-2 - TGTGCCAGCAGCCAAGCAACCCGGGCAGTTTTGGGACAGTTCTTC CASSQATRAVLGQFF
- TRBJ1-5 TRBV6-1 - TGTGCCAGCGGGTGGGGATACAATCAGCCCCAGCATTTT CASGWGYNQPQHF